This T cell receptor (beta chain) emerged from a study of T cells in Graves' hyperthyroidism and ophthalmopathy. Extraction of PBMCs used around 9.6 ml of fresh peripheral blood. It was RNA transcripts that yielded the amplified TCR beta CDR3 regions. The TCR CDR3 was amplified in a first-round RT-PCR using the HTBI primer set. MiXCR, applied by TCRdb to the multiplex PCR reads, yields one record per CDR3 protein. Of hundreds of thousands of distinct CDR3 sequences listed, about 14% are singletons. The V gene end was trimmed by 6 bases and the J gene end by 2 bases; junction bases not matched to a gene: 11. This CDR3 is built from 17 residues. Germline CDR1 is SGHTA and CDR2 is FQGNSA. This clonotype has a count of ten or more.

Sequencing input: blood. This chain links TRBV7-2 with TRBJ2-7; 12 nucleotides align to TRBD1. The sequence was obtained from a woman in her late teens or twenties with Graves' hyperthyroidism. The CDR3 loop reads CASRPTAGTGGTYEQYF. The CDR3 nucleotides are TGTGCCAGCAGACCGACAGCCGGGACAGGGGGCACCTACGAGCAGTACTTC. Complete variable domain (other parts from reference TRBV7-2 and TRBJ2-7): GAGVSQSPSNKVTEKGKDVELRCDPISGHTALYWYRQSLGQGLEFLIYFQGNSAPDKSGLPSDRFSAERTGGSVSTLTIQRTQQEDSAVYLCASRPTAGTGGTYEQYFGPGTRLTVT.